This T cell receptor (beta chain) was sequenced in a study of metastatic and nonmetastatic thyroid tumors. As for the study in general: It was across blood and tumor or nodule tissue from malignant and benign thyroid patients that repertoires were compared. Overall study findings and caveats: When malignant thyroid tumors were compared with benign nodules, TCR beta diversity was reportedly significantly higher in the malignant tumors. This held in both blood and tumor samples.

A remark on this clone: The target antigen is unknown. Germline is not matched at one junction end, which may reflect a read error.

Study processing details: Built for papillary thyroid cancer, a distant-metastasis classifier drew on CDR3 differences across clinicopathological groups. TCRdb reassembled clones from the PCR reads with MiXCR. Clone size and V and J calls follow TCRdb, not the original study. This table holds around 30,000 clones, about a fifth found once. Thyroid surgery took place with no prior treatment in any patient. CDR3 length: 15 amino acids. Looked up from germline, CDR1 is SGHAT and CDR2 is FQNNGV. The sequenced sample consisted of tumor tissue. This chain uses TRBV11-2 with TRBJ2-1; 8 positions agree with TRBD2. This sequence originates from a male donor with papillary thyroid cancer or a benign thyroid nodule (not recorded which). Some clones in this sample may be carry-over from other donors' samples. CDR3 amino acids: CASSRLACSYNEQLF. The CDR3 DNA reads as TGTGCCAGCAGCCGACTAGCGTGCTCCTACAATGAGCAGCTCTTC.